The entry below gives a single T cell receptor (beta chain) sequence along with its context. Primers: 60 V beta forward and 13 J beta reverse. The table came from immunoSEQ multiplex PCR; TCRdb's copy has only in-frame clones and leaves some out. The table lists roughly 100,000 clones, nearly 90% of them singletons. These data are taken from a study of glioma-infiltrating T cells after dendritic cell vaccination. The CDR3 extends over 14 amino acids. Germline lookup yields CDR1 KGHSH and CDR2 LQKENI. Trimming took 5 bases from V and 7 from J; bases not matched to a gene: 9. Specified time point: after dendritic cell vaccination, including at tumor progression/relapse. PBMC sampling occurred before vaccination, two weeks after the third dose, and at progression.

Sequencing used blood, obtained after dendritic cell vaccination. The sequence derives from a human donor with glioblastoma. The V call is TRBV18, the J call TRBJ1-2; 8 bases align to TRBD1. The CDR3 bases are TGTGCCAGCTCAGAGACAGGGGCAGCATCTGGCTACACCTTC. Encoded protein: CASSETGAASGYTF.